This record covers a single T cell receptor beta chain. The data belong to a study of cytomegalovirus exposure and HLA in healthy donors. About the research overall: The same platform was used for the approximately 110 validation repertoires and the approximately 670 first-cohort repertoires, a later analysis reported.

The donors were members of the validation cohort, which comprised about 120 subjects and was separate from the first cohort of several hundred subjects. Deletions cut 4 bases from V and 4 bases from J, with 12 bases between. The CDR3 has 14 amino acids. The germline V gene encodes CDR1 SGDLS and CDR2 YYNGEE. The assay was immunoSEQ multiplex PCR, and TCRdb's table has in-frame clones only and misses some. The data hold 150,000 or so clones, with about 88% observed a single time. This sequence originates from a young man in good health and CMV-seropositive. The rearrangement links TRBV9 to TRBJ1-3, with D unresolved. Material for sequencing was PBMCs. The DNA of the CDR3 is TGTGCCAGCAGCCCGCGCGGATCCGGAAACACCATATATTTT. It yields the protein CASSPRGSGNTIYF.